This TCR beta chain was sequenced during a study of blood T cell repertoires in COVID-19. Study overall: Sites across the United States, Italy and Spain contributed samples from acute and convalescent COVID-19. In each case, the material was cDNA or gDNA derived from T cells, B-cell-depleted T cells, or PBMCs.

Unmatched junction bases numbered 4, after V lost 4 bases and J lost 2 bases. The CDR3 contains 14 residues. CDR1 and CDR2 (germline): SGHNT, YYREEE (reference sequence). Study processing details: Amplifying reference gene primers gave estimates of nucleated cell counts. The method was immunoSEQ multiplex PCR; TCRdb's version includes in-frame clones alone and lacks a portion of them. That table is the source of V, J and clone size, and D and trimming were worked out from the DNA. There are more than 95,000 clones in the sample; around 81% occur only once, and approximately 40% lies in the top ten. Sequencing was done on a sample of peripheral blood. The genes are TRBV5-4 and TRBJ1-2, with TRBD1 matching 8 bases. This TCR was sampled from a man aged 80 or over with acute or convalescent COVID-19. The CDR3 DNA reads TGTGCCAGCAGCCTGGGACAGGAGAACTATGGCTACACCTTC. It is translated as CASSLGQENYGYTF. The full variable domain, in which reference TRBV5-4 and TRBJ1-2 provide the parts outside the CDR3, is ETGVTQSPTHLIKTRGQQVTLRCSSQSGHNTVSWYQQALGQGPQFIFQYYREEENGRGNFPPRFSGLQFPNYSSELNVNALELDDSALYLCASSLGQENYGYTFGSGTRLTVV.